These 22 T cell receptor beta chains share one sample of origin, sequenced in a study of shared clonotypes between healthy human individuals. The method was immunoSEQ multiplex PCR; TCRdb's version includes in-frame clones alone and lacks a portion of them. The sample records about half a million clones, approximately 85% being singletons. The sample was PBMCs. All receptors come from a woman aged 40 to 49 in good health. Some clones in this sample may be carry-over from other donors' samples.

The chain recombines TRBV11-2 with TRBJ2-7; D might be TRBD2 (7 bases). Trimming pared 1 base from V and 3 bases from J, leaving 16 bases between. The CDR3 has 16 residues. From germline, CDR1 is SGHAT and CDR2 FQNNGV. CDR3 protein: CASSLARGGGVYEQYF. In nucleotides, the CDR3 is TGTGCCAGCAGCTTAGCCCGGGGAGGGGGAGTCTACGAGCAGTACTTC.

The V gene is TRBV11-2, the J gene TRBJ2-2; the match to TRBD2 covers 12 bases. This CDR3 is 16 amino acids long. Per germline, CDR1 SGHAT and CDR2 FQNNGV. Losses at the gene ends were 7 bases for V and 4 bases for J; bases not matched to a gene: 7. The CDR3 sequence is CASNKLAGGLTGELFF. CDR3 bases: TGTGCCAGCAACAAACTAGCGGGAGGTCTCACCGGGGAGCTGTTTTTT. Looking up the rest from reference TRBV11-2 and TRBJ2-2 gives the full variable domain: EAGVAQSPRYKIIEKRQSVAFWCNPISGHATLYWYQQILGQGPKLLIQFQNNGVVDDSQLPKDRFSAERLKGVDSTLKIQPAKLEDSAVYLCASNKLAGGLTGELFFGEGSRLTVL.

CDR3 residues: CASTGNRGITNEQFF. As DNA, the CDR3 is TGTGCCAGCACCGGGAACAGGGGGATAACCAATGAGCAGTTCTTC. The gene calls are TRBV6-1 and TRBJ2-1; 8 nucleotides match TRBD1. Trimming at V came to 7 bases and at J to 6 bases, leaving 11 bases not matched to a gene. The CDR3 is 15 amino acids. Per germline, CDR1 MNHNS and CDR2 SASEGT.

V gene TRBV28 combines with J gene TRBJ2-7, with D possibly being TRBD1 (5 bases). Germline lookup yields CDR1 MDHEN and CDR2 SYDVKM. The CDR3 has 15 amino acids. The V end was cut by 6 bases, the J end by 3 bases, with 18 bases between. CDR3 region: CASSLTALRFYEQYF. CDR3 sequence (DNA): TGTGCCAGCAGCCTGACAGCACTTAGATTCTACGAGCAGTACTTC.

This chain uses TRBV25-1 with TRBJ1-2; TRBD1 is a possible D gene (5 bases). Germline CDR1 reads MGHDK; CDR2 reads SYGVNS. V lost 7 bases and J lost 4, with 13 bases in between. The CDR3 totals 13 residues. The chain's CDR3 is CASTPAGGYGYTF. DNA for the CDR3: TGTGCCAGCACTCCCGCGGGGGGCTATGGCTACACCTTC.

The chain uses TRBV5-4 and TRBJ2-3; TRBD2 might be the D (5 bases). This CDR3 spans 14 amino acids. Deletions cut 0 bases from V and 0 bases from J, with 5 bases between. Germline loops: CDR1 SGHNT, CDR2 YYREEE (reference sequence). The CDR3 protein is CASSLGGSTDTQYF. CDR3 DNA: TGTGCCAGCAGCTTGGGCGGGAGCACAGATACGCAGTATTTT.

This clone was seen just once. The chain couples TRBV18 to TRBJ2-1; possible D gene TRBD2, 6 bases. This CDR3 has 18 residues. V lost 2 bases and J lost 4, with 21 bases in between. Germline CDR1 reads KGHSH; CDR2 reads LQKENI. This CDR3 reads CASSPLLAGGPGYNEQFF. The CDR3 coding sequence is TGTGCCAGCTCACCATTACTAGCTGGTGGTCCGGGGTACAATGAGCAGTTCTTC.

The chain recombines TRBV4-1 with TRBJ2-4, with TRBD1 matching over 7 bases. V was clipped by 4 bases and J by 2 bases; unmatched bases: 8. The CDR3 contains 16 residues. In germline, CDR1 is MGHRA, CDR2 YSYEKL. DNA for the CDR3: TGCGCCAGCAGCCCAGTAAACAGGGGATCCAAAAACATTCAGTACTTC. Translation: CASSPVNRGSKNIQYF.

This chain uses TRBV27 with TRBJ1-2; D gene uncertain. Trimming stripped 8 bases from V and 1 base from J, with 17 bases between. The CDR3 contains 15 residues. Germline V gene sequence: CDR1 MNHEY, CDR2 SMNVEV (reference sequence). CDR3 DNA sequence: TGTGCCAGCGGACGCCTCACTGGTTTTAACTATGGCTACACCTTC. Translated, it gives CASGRLTGFNYGYTF.

This chain links TRBV5-4 with TRBJ2-2, with D unclear. V was clipped by 4 bases and J by 0 bases, with 4 bases between them. This CDR3 contains 13 residues. Germline V gene data show CDR1 as SGHNT and CDR2 as YYREEE (reference sequence). The DNA of the CDR3 is TGTGCCAGCAGCGGCACGAACACCGGGGAGCTGTTTTTT. This codes for CASSGTNTGELFF.

This clone showed up just once. The rearrangement joins TRBV7-2 to TRBJ2-2, with 10 bases that match TRBD2. Germline CDR1 and CDR2: SGHTA and FQGNSA. The CDR3 is made up of 15 amino acids. V was pared by 5 bases and J by 4 bases, with 4 bases of the junction left unmatched. The DNA of the CDR3 is TGTGCCAGCAGCCCCGGACTAGCGGTCACCGGGGAGCTGTTTTTT. Protein product: CASSPGLAVTGELFF.

This chain links TRBV6-1 with TRBJ1-3; D possibly corresponds to TRBD1 (6 bases). Deletions cut 0 bases from V and 4 bases from J, with 16 bases between. This CDR3 contains 17 residues. Germline lookup yields CDR1 MNHNS and CDR2 SASEGT. The CDR3 nucleotides read TGTGCCAGCAGTGAAGCCATGCGGGGGGCGCCCGGAAACACCATATATTTT. Its translation: CASSEAMRGAPGNTIYF.

This clone was seen a few times. The chain combines TRBV2 with TRBJ1-3; D is perhaps TRBD1 (5 bases). The CDR3 runs 12 residues. V was pared by 8 bases and J by 2 bases, with 7 bases between. The germline V gene encodes CDR1 SNHLY and CDR2 FYNNEI. The CDR3 DNA is TGTGCCAGCCCAGGGCCTGGAAACACCATATATTTT. Its protein product is CASPGPGNTIYF. Looking up the rest from reference TRBV2 and TRBJ1-3 gives the full variable domain: EPEVTQTPSHQVTQMGQEVILRCVPISNHLYFYWYRQILGQKVEFLVSFYNNEISEKSEIFDDQFSVERPDGSNFTLKIRSTKLEDSAMYFCASPGPGNTIYFGEGSWLTVV.

Only a few counts were recorded for this clone. This chain links TRBV7-6 with TRBJ2-3; 14 bases are shared with TRBD2. CDR3 size: 17 residues. Germline V gives CDR1 SGHVS, CDR2 FNYEAQ. Trimming removed 1 base from V and 5 bases from J; junction bases left unmatched: 5. The CDR3 sequence is CASSLVSTSGRGDTQYF. In nucleotides, the CDR3 is TGTGCCAGCAGCTTAGTCTCGACTAGCGGGAGGGGAGATACGCAGTATTTT.

The rearrangement uses TRBV6-1 and TRBJ2-7, with D possibly being TRBD1 (5 bases). CDR1 and CDR2 from the germline V gene are MNHNS and SASEGT. The CDR3 runs 13 residues. Deletions cut 3 bases from V and 2 bases from J, with 8 bases between. This chain's CDR3 is CASSEMGPYEQYF. The CDR3 DNA is TGTGCCAGCAGTGAGATGGGGCCCTACGAGCAGTACTTC.

The chain links TRBV14 to TRBJ2-1; D remains unclear. Trimming cost V 6 bases and J 4 bases, with 10 bases left between them. CDR1 SGHDN and CDR2 FVKESK come from the germline V gene. The CDR3 loop spans 13 amino acids. This CDR3 reads CASSLDWYNEQFF. DNA for the CDR3: TGTGCCAGCAGTCTCGACTGGTACAATGAGCAGTTCTTC.

In regard to this clone: Other nucleotide sequences in the sample specify the same CDR3. The chain is built from TRBV11-2 and TRBJ2-1; no clear D. Trimming took 2 bases from V and 4 from J, leaving 15 bases between them. This CDR3 is built from 16 residues. CDR1 and CDR2 from the germline V gene are SGHAT and FQNNGV. The CDR3 region is CASSLTGGELYNEQFF. The CDR3 region has the DNA TGTGCCAGCAGCTTAACGGGTGGGGAACTTTACAATGAGCAGTTCTTC.

This rearrangement joins TRBV4-1 to TRBJ2-2; 10 bases match TRBD1. The trim removed 4 bases at V and 7 bases at J, leaving 12 bases unmatched. Germline-derived CDR1 and CDR2 are MGHRA and YSYEKL. The length of the CDR3 is 17 residues. The CDR3 reads CASSPSGQGTLSGELFF. The CDR3 DNA reads TGCGCCAGCAGCCCCTCGGGACAGGGGACGTTGAGCGGGGAGCTGTTTTTT.

The rearrangement links TRBV7-3 to TRBJ2-4, with D perhaps matching TRBD1 (7 bases). CDR3 length: 13 residues. Trimming removed 5 bases at V and 9 bases at J, with 14 bases between. CDR1 is SGHTA and CDR2 is FQGTGA in the germline V gene. This CDR3 is CASSANQGGIQYF. CDR3 sequence (DNA): TGTGCCAGCAGCGCAAATCAGGGGGGCATTCAGTACTTC.

The chain couples TRBV6-1 to TRBJ1-5, with a possible D match to TRBD1 (5 bases). Per the germline V gene, CDR1 is MNHNS and CDR2 is SASEGT. The CDR3 length is 14 residues. V shed 7 bases and J shed 5 bases, with 15 bases lying between them. The chain's CDR3 is CASTPWGGHQPQHF. In DNA form, the CDR3 reads TGTGCCAGCACCCCTTGGGGGGGTCATCAGCCCCAGCATTTT.

The chain employs TRBV2 and TRBJ2-7, with TRBD1 matching 8 bases. CDR3 length: 13 amino acids. Trimming took 5 bases from V and 5 from J; bases not matched to a gene: 5. Germline V gene sequence: CDR1 SNHLY, CDR2 FYNNEI. CDR3 in DNA: TGTGCCAGCAGTCGCCAGGGGGCTAACGAGCAGTACTTC. It translates to CASSRQGANEQYF.

Of note for this clone: Other DNA sequences in the sample encode the same CDR3. The chain couples TRBV2 to TRBJ2-3; D is undetermined. The CDR3 is made up of 12 amino acids. Trimming took 4 bases from V and 3 from J, leaving 5 bases between them. Germline V gene lookup returns CDR1 SNHLY and CDR2 FYNNEI. The CDR3 sequence is CASSVGTDTQYF. The DNA for the CDR3 is TGTGCCAGCAGTGTGGGGACAGATACGCAGTATTTT.